The T cell receptor (beta chain) under discussion was sequenced for a study of early T cells in non-severe SARS-CoV-2 infection. For the study at large: Sequencing input comprised bulk RNA from unsorted whole blood; chain pairing was not available.

The CDR3 sequence is 16 residues long. With 0 bases clipped from V and 5 bases from J, the junction kept 4 bases outside the gene matches. Germline-derived CDR1 and CDR2 are SGHRS and YFSETQ. This clonotype was seen a handful of times. One entry per CDR3 protein, called by TCRdb with MiXCR from the 5' RACE reads. Of around 66,000 distinct CDR3 sequences listed, about 12% are singletons. The sequencing input was whole blood. V is TRBV5-1 and J is TRBJ2-5, with 13 bases lining up with TRBD2. The clonotype was recovered from an adult who was a healthcare worker with PCR-confirmed SARS-CoV-2 infection or an uninfected control (not recorded which). The CDR3 sequence is CASSLGTSGSVETQYF. In DNA form, the CDR3 reads TGCGCCAGCAGCTTGGGGACTAGCGGGAGTGTGGAGACCCAGTACTTC. Variable domain in full (rest from reference TRBV5-1 and TRBJ2-5): KAGVTQTPRYLIKTRGQQVTLSCSPISGHRSVSWYQQTPGQGLQFLFEYFSETQRNKGNFPGRFSGRQFSNSRSEMNVSTLELGDSALYLCASSLGTSGSVETQYFGPGTRLLVL.